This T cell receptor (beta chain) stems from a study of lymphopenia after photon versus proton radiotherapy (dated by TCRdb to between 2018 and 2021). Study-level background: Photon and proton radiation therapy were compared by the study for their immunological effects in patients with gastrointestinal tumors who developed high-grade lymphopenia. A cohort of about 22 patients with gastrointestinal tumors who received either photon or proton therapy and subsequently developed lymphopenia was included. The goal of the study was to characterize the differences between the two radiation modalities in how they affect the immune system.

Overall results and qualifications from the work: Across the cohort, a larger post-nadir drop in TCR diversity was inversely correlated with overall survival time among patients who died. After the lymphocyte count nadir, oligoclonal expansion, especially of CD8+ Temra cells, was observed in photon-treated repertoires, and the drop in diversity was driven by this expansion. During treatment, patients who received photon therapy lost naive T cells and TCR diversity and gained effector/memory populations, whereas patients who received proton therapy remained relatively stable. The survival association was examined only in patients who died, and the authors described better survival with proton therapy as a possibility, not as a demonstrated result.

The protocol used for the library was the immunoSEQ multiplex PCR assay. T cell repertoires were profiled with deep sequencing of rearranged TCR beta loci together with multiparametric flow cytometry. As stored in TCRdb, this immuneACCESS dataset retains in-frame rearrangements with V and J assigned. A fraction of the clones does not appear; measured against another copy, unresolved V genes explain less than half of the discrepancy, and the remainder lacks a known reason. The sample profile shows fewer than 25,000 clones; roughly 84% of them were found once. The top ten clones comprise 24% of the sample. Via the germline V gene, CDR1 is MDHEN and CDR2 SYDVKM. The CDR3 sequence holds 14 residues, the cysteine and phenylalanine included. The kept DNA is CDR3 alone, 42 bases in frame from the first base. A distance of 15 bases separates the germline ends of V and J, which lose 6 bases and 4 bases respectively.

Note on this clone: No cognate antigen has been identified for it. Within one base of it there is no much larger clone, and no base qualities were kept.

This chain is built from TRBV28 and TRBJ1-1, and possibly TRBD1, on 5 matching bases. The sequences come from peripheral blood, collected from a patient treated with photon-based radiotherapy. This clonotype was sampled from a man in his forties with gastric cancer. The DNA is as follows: TGTGCCAGCAGGCCCGGGGGAGGTGGCACTGAAGCTTTCTTT. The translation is CASRPGGGGTEAFF.